Listed below are T cell receptor beta chains from one sample, sequenced in a study of CD8 T cells in Susac syndrome. Each CDR3 protein gets one entry after TCRdb re-called the immunoSEQ multiplex PCR reads with MiXCR. Of around 130,000 distinct CDR3 sequences in the sample, roughly 94% are singletons; the top ten hold about 0.27%. The sample was CD8+ T cells from PBMCs. The receptors stem from a human donor with Susac syndrome. Each CDR3 is given with its conserved first and last residue. Each record gives: J gene, V gene, D gene, clone size, CDR3 DNA, CDR3 protein. A D gene is named only where the DNA matches it firmly. Size values are once, few and many counts, or a class for expanded clones, and some rows have none.

J gene: TRBJ2-5
V gene: TRBV7-9
D gene: -
clone size: -
CDR3 DNA: TGTGCCAGCAGCTTCGAGGGCATCCAAGAGACCCAGTACTTC
CDR3 protein: CASSFEGIQETQYF

J gene: TRBJ2-1
V gene: TRBV27
D gene: -
clone size: -
CDR3 DNA: TGTGCCAGCAGGTGGGAGTTCGGGAGAAATGAGCAGTTCTTC
CDR3 protein: CASRWEFGRNEQFF

J gene: TRBJ1-1
V gene: TRBV6-5
D gene: TRBD1
clone size: -
CDR3 DNA: TGTGCCAGCAGTTACTTGGGAGGGGACAGGAAAGCTTTCTTT
CDR3 protein: CASSYLGGDRKAFF

J gene: TRBJ2-5
V gene: TRBV20-1
D gene: -
clone size: -
CDR3 DNA: TGCAGTGCTAGAGGTCCTAGGGGGGGAAAAGAGACCCAGTACTTC
CDR3 protein: CSARGPRGGKETQYF

J gene: TRBJ2-7
V gene: TRBV6-2/TRBV6-3
D gene: -
clone size: once
CDR3 DNA: TGTGCCAGCAGTTACCTGAGTAGCGAGCAGTACTTC
CDR3 protein: CASSYLSSEQYF

J gene: TRBJ1-3
V gene: TRBV27
D gene: -
clone size: -
CDR3 DNA: TGTGCCAGCAGTTTATCAGGCATCGGAAACACCATATATTTT
CDR3 protein: CASSLSGIGNTIYF

J gene: TRBJ2-1
V gene: TRBV5-4
D gene: -
clone size: -
CDR3 DNA: TGTGCCAGCAGCTTGGGGACTCCTTTGGGTGAGCAGTTCTTC
CDR3 protein: CASSLGTPLGEQFF

J gene: TRBJ1-2
V gene: TRBV7-2
D gene: -
clone size: -
CDR3 DNA: TGTGCCAGCAGCTCGCCAGATCAGGGGAACTATGGCTACACCTTC
CDR3 protein: CASSSPDQGNYGYTF

J gene: TRBJ1-6
V gene: TRBV9
D gene: TRBD1
clone size: -
CDR3 DNA: TGTGCCAGCAGCGAGCGGACAGGCAAGAATTCACCCCTCCACTTT
CDR3 protein: CASSERTGKNSPLHF

J gene: TRBJ2-7
V gene: TRBV11-2
D gene: TRBD2
clone size: -
CDR3 DNA: TGTGCCAGCAGCCTCGGTCTTCGGGAGGGCCACGAGCAGTACTTC
CDR3 protein: CASSLGLREGHEQYF

J gene: TRBJ1-1
V gene: TRBV29-1
D gene: -
clone size: -
CDR3 DNA: TGCAGCGTTGAAAGGGGATGGGGCACTGAAGCTTTCTTT
CDR3 protein: CSVERGWGTEAFF

J gene: TRBJ2-7
V gene: TRBV10-3
D gene: TRBD2
clone size: -
CDR3 DNA: TGTGCCATCAGTGAGTCGAGTCGGGGGGACTCCTACGAGCAGTACTTC
CDR3 protein: CAISESSRGDSYEQYF